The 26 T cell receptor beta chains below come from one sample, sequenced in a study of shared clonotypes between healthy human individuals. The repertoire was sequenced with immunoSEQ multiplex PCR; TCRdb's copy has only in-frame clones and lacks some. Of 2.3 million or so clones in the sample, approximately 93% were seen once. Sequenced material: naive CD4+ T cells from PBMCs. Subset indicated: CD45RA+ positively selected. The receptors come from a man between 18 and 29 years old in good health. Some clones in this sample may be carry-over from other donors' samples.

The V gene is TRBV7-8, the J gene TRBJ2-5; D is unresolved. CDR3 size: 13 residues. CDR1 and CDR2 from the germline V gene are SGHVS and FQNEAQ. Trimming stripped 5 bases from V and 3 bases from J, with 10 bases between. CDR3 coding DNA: TGTGCCAGCAGCGCCAACACAGAAGAGACCCAGTACTTC. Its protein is CASSANTEETQYF.

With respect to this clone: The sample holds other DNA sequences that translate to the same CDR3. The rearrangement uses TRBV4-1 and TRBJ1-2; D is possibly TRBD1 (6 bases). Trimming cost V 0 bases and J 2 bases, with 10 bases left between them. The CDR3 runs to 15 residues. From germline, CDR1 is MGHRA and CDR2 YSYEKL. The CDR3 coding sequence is TGCGCCAGCAGCCAAGATATAACAGGGAACTATGGCTACACCTTC. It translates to CASSQDITGNYGYTF.

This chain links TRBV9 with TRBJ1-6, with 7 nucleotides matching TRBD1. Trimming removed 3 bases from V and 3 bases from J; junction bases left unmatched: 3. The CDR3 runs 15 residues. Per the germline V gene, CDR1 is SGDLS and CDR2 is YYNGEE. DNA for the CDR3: TGTGCCAGCAGCGGGACAGGACTCTATAATTCACCCCTCCACTTT. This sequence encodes CASSGTGLYNSPLHF.

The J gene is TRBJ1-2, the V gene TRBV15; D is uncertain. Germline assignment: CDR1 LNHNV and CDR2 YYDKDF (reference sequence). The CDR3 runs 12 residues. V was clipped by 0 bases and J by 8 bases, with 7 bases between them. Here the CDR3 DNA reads TGTGCCACCAGCAGAGAAAATTTGGGCTACACCTTC. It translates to CATSRENLGYTF.

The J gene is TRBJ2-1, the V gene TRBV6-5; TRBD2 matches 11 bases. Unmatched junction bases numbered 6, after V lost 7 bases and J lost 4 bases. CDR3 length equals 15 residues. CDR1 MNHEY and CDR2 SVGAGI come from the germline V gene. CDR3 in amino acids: CASTPRLAGYNEQFF. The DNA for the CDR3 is TGTGCCAGCACCCCGAGACTAGCGGGATACAATGAGCAGTTCTTC.

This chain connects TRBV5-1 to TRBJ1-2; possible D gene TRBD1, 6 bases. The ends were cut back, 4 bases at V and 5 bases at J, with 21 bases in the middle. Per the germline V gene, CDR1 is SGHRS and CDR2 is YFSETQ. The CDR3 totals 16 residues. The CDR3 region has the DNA TGCGCCAGCAGCCCTCCAGGGGCTCCTACTCTATATGGCTACACCTTC. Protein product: CASSPPGAPTLYGYTF.

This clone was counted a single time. CDR3 bases: TGTGCCAGCAGCCCTAAGACAGGGGTGAACTCTGGGGCCAACGTCCTGACTTTC. This encodes CASSPKTGVNSGANVLTF. The chain recombines TRBV4-2 with TRBJ2-6; 8 nucleotides match TRBD1. This CDR3 has 18 amino acids. Germline lookup yields CDR1 LGHNA and CDR2 YNFKEQ. With V trimmed by 4 bases and J by 0 bases, 8 bases remained unmatched.

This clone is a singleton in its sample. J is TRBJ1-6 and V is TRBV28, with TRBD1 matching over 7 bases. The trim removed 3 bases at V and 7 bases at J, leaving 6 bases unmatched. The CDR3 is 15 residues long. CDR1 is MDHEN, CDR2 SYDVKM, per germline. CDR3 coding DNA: TGTGCCAGCAGTTTCGAGGGGGCGCAGAATTCACCCCTCCACTTT. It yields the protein CASSFEGAQNSPLHF.

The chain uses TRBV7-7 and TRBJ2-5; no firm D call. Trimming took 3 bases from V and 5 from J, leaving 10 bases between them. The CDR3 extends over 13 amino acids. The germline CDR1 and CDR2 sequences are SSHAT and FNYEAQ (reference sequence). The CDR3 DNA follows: TGTGCCAGCAGCTTTAGTGGAATGGAGACCCAGTACTTC. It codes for CASSFSGMETQYF.

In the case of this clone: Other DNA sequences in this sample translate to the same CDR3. CDR3 in DNA: TGTGCCAGCAGCACCAGGGGAACGGATACGCAGTATTTT. This gives the protein CASSTRGTDTQYF. The chain employs TRBV9 and TRBJ2-3; D perhaps matches TRBD1 (6 bases). CDR1 is SGDLS and CDR2 is YYNGEE in the germline V gene. This CDR3 is 13 amino acids long. V was cut by 4 bases and J by 6 bases, with 12 bases left in between.

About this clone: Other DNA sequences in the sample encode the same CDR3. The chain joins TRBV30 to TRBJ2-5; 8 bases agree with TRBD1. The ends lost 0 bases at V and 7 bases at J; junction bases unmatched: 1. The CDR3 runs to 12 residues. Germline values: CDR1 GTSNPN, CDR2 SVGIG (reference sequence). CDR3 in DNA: TGTGCCTGGAGTGTACAGGGGGGGACCCAGTACTTC. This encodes CAWSVQGGTQYF.

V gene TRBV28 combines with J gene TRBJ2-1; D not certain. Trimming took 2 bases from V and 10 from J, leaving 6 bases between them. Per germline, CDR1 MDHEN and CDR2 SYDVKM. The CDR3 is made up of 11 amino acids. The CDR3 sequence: CASSLVEEQFF. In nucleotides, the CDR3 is TGTGCCAGCAGTTTAGTGGAGGAGCAGTTCTTC.

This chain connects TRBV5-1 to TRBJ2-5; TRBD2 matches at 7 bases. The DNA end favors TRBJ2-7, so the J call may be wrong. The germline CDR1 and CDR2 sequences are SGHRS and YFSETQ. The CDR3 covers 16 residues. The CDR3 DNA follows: TGCGCCAGCAGCTTGGCTCCGGCAGCGGGAACCTACGAGCAGTACTTC. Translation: CASSLAPAAGTYEQYF.

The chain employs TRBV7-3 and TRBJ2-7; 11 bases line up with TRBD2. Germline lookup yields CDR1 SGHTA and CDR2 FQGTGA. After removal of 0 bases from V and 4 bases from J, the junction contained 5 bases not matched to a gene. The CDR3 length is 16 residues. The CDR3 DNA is TGTGCCAGCAGCTTAACCCCGACTAGCGGGATTTACGAGCAGTACTTC. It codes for CASSLTPTSGIYEQYF. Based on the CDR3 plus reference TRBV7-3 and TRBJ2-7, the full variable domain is GAGVSQTPSNKVTEKGKYVELRCDPISGHTALYWYRQSLGQGPEFLIYFQGTGAADDSGLPNDRFFAVRPEGSVSTLKIQRTERGDSAVYLCASSLTPTSGIYEQYFGPGTRLTVT.

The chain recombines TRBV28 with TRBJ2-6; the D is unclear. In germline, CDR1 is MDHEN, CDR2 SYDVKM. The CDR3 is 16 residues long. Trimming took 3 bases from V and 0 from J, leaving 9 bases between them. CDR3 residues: CASSLRQASGANVLTF. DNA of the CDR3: TGTGCCAGCAGTTTGCGGCAGGCCTCTGGGGCCAACGTCCTGACTTTC.

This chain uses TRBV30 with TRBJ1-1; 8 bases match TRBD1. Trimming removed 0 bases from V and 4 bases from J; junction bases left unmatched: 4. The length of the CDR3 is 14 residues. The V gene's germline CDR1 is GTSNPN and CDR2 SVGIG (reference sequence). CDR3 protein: CAWSVQGVGTEAFF. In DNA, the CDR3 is TGTGCCTGGAGTGTACAGGGGGTTGGCACTGAAGCTTTCTTT.

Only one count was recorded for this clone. CDR3 sequence reads: CASSWGQGTDGYTF. In DNA, the CDR3 is TGTGCCAGCAGCTGGGGACAGGGGACGGATGGCTACACCTTC. The chain combines TRBV5-5 with TRBJ1-2; 10 bases match TRBD1. Germline CDR1 reads SGHKS; CDR2 reads YYEKEE (reference sequence). V shed 3 bases and J 6 bases; nucleotides not matched to a gene: 5. CDR3 length: 14 amino acids.

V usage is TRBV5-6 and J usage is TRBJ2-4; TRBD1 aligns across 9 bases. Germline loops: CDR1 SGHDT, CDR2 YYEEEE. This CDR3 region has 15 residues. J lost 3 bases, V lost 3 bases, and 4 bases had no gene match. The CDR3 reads CASSSGQGGKNIQYF. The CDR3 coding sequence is TGTGCCAGCAGCTCGGGACAGGGCGGCAAAAACATTCAGTACTTC. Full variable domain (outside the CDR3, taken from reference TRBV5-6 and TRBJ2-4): DAGVTQSPTHLIKTRGQQVTLRCSPKSGHDTVSWYQQALGQGPQFIFQYYEEEERQRGNFPDRFSGHQFPNYSSELNVNALLLGDSALYLCASSSGQGGKNIQYFGAGTRLSVL.

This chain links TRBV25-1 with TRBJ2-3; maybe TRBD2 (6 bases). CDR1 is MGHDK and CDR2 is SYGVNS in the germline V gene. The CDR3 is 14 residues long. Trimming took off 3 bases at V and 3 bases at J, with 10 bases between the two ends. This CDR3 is CASSDHGRTDTQYF. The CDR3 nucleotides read TGTGCCAGCAGTGACCACGGGAGAACAGATACGCAGTATTTT.

CDR3 amino acids: CASSQGPQGSREQYF. In nucleotides, the CDR3 is TGCGCCAGCAGCCAAGGGCCCCAGGGCTCGAGGGAGCAGTACTTC. The J gene is TRBJ2-7, the V gene TRBV4-1; D might be TRBD1 (5 bases). Trimming cost V 1 base and J 7 bases, with 17 bases left between them. CDR3 size: 15 residues. Germline loops: CDR1 MGHRA, CDR2 YSYEKL.

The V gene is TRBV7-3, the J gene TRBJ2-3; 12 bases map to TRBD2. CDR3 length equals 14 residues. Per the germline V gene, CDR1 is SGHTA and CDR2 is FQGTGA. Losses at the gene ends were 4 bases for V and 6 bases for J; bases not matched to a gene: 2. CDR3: CASSYGLAGDTQYF. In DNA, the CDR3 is TGTGCCAGCAGCTACGGACTAGCGGGGGATACGCAGTATTTT.

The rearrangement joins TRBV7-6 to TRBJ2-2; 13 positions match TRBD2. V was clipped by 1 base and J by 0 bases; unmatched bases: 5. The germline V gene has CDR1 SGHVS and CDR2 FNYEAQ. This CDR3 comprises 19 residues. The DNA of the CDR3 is TGTGCCAGCAGCTTAGTTCCGGGACTAGCGGGACCGAACACCGGGGAGCTGTTTTTT. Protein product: CASSLVPGLAGPNTGELFF.

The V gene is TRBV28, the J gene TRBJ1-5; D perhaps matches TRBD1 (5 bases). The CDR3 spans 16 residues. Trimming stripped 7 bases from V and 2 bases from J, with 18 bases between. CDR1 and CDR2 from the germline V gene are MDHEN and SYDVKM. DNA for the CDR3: TGTGCCAGCAAAAAGCCCCGGGCGGGGGGCAATCAGCCCCAGCATTTT. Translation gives CASKKPRAGGNQPQHF.

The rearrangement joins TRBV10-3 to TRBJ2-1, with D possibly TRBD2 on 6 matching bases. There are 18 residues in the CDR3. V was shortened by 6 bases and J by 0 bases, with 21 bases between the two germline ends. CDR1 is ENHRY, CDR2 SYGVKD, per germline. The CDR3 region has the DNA TGTGCCATCAGCGGGACCGGGACTCAGAAGAGCTCCTACAATGAGCAGTTCTTC. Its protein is CAISGTGTQKSSYNEQFF.

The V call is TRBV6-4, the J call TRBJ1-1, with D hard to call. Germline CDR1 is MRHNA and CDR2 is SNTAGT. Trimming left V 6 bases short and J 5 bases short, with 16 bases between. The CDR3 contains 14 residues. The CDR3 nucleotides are TGTGCCAGCAGGGGCTCTGGTGGAAGAACTGAAGCTTTCTTT. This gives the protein CASRGSGGRTEAFF.

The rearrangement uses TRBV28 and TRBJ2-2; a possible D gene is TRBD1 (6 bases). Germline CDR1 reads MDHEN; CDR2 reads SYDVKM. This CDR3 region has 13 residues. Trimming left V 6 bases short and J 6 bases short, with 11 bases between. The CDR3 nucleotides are TGTGCCAGCAGGGCTGGACAGCCCGGGGAGCTGTTTTTT. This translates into CASRAGQPGELFF.